These T cell receptor beta chains were read from a single sample in a study of blood T cell repertoires in COVID-19. TCRdb keeps only in-frame clones here, not all; method: immunoSEQ multiplex PCR. The sample consists of over 150,000 clones, more than 85% of them appearing once. The material sequenced was peripheral blood. Source of these receptors: a man in his fifties or sixties with COVID-19, enrolled during active disease. The CDR3 runs from the conserved cysteine through the conserved F or W. D genes are given only for firm matches. Clone size is stated in some rows and not others, as once, few, many or a class when expanded.

CDR3nt: TGTGCCAGAAGCTTTCCCCCTAGCGGGGCGCAAGAGACCCAGTACTTC
CDR3aa: CARSFPPSGAQETQYF
d_gene: -
abundance: -
v_gene: TRBV7-5
j_gene: TRBJ2-5

CDR3nt: TGTGCCAGTAGTAGGGACAGGAACACTGAAGCTTTCTTT
CDR3aa: CASSRDRNTEAFF
d_gene: TRBD1
abundance: -
v_gene: TRBV19
j_gene: TRBJ1-1

CDR3nt: TGTGCCAGCAGCCAAGAAGGGTCGGGACAGGGGTACATCGGGGAGCTGTTTTTT
CDR3aa: CASSQEGSGQGYIGELFF
d_gene: TRBD1
abundance: -
v_gene: TRBV14
j_gene: TRBJ2-2

CDR3nt: TGCGCCAGCAGCTTGGGGCCAGGGTTTTCAATGAACACTGAAGCTTTCTTT
CDR3aa: CASSLGPGFSMNTEAFF
d_gene: -
abundance: -
v_gene: TRBV5-1
j_gene: TRBJ1-1

CDR3nt: TGTGCCAGCAGCCACAGAGGGGGCGGCAGGGGTCAACGGGATTCACCCCTCCACTTT
CDR3aa: CASSHRGGGRGQRDSPLHF
d_gene: TRBD1
abundance: -
v_gene: TRBV3-1/TRBV3-2
j_gene: TRBJ1-6

CDR3nt: TGTGCCAGCAGAGGCGGGGGGGTACCCGGGGAGCTGTTTTTT
CDR3aa: CASRGGGVPGELFF
d_gene: TRBD2
abundance: -
v_gene: TRBV2
j_gene: TRBJ2-2

CDR3nt: TGTGCCAGCAGTTTTGGGCAGGGGAGTCAGCCCCAGCATTTT
CDR3aa: CASSFGQGSQPQHF
d_gene: -
abundance: -
v_gene: TRBV27
j_gene: TRBJ1-5

CDR3nt: TGTGCCAGCAGCCCGGTCGGGACAGGGGGCTGGGCTTTCTTT
CDR3aa: CASSPVGTGGWAFF
d_gene: TRBD1
abundance: -
v_gene: TRBV6-5
j_gene: TRBJ1-1

CDR3nt: TGTGCCAGCTCCCCCCCAGGGACTGGTGGCTACACCTTC
CDR3aa: CASSPPGTGGYTF
d_gene: -
abundance: -
v_gene: TRBV11-3
j_gene: TRBJ1-2

CDR3nt: TGTGCCAGCTCACCATCAGGGGCCAAAAACATTCAGTACTTC
CDR3aa: CASSPSGAKNIQYF
d_gene: -
abundance: -
v_gene: TRBV18
j_gene: TRBJ2-4

CDR3nt: TGCAGCGTTGTTGGGCAGCTTGAAGCTTTCTTT
CDR3aa: CSVVGQLEAFF
d_gene: -
abundance: -
v_gene: TRBV29-1
j_gene: TRBJ1-1

CDR3nt: TGCGCCAGCAGTGTCCCACAGGGGGGTAATTCACCCCTCCACTTT
CDR3aa: CASSVPQGGNSPLHF
d_gene: TRBD1
abundance: -
v_gene: TRBV10-1
j_gene: TRBJ1-6

CDR3nt: TGTGCCAGCAGCTTTCCGCAGGCCAGGGGTAACTATGGCTACACCTTC
CDR3aa: CASSFPQARGNYGYTF
d_gene: -
abundance: -
v_gene: TRBV13
j_gene: TRBJ1-2

CDR3nt: TGTGCCACCAGTGTTTACACCTCAGGCACAGATACGCAGTATTTT
CDR3aa: CATSVYTSGTDTQYF
d_gene: -
abundance: -
v_gene: TRBV24-1
j_gene: TRBJ2-3

CDR3nt: TGTGCCAGTAGTACCCGGGGACAGGGGAATGGCTACACCTTC
CDR3aa: CASSTRGQGNGYTF
d_gene: TRBD1
abundance: -
v_gene: TRBV19
j_gene: TRBJ1-2

CDR3nt: TGTGCCAGCAGCTTCCGGGACAGCCAGTTCAATCAGCCCCAGCATTTT
CDR3aa: CASSFRDSQFNQPQHF
d_gene: TRBD1
abundance: -
v_gene: TRBV5-5
j_gene: TRBJ1-5

CDR3nt: TGTGCCAGCACCGACGCAGACAGGTTGTCCCGCAATCAGCCCCAGCATTTT
CDR3aa: CASTDADRLSRNQPQHF
d_gene: -
abundance: -
v_gene: TRBV7-8
j_gene: TRBJ1-5

CDR3nt: TGTGCCAGCAGCTTGGGACTGCTTAATGAAAAACTGTTTTTT
CDR3aa: CASSLGLLNEKLFF
d_gene: -
abundance: -
v_gene: TRBV5-4
j_gene: TRBJ1-4

CDR3nt: TGTGCCACCAGTGATTCATCGACTAGCACAGATACGCAGTATTTT
CDR3aa: CATSDSSTSTDTQYF
d_gene: -
abundance: -
v_gene: TRBV24-1
j_gene: TRBJ2-3

CDR3nt: TGTGCCAGTAAGGGGACAGGGGAGTACGAGCAGTACTTC
CDR3aa: CASKGTGEYEQYF
d_gene: TRBD1
abundance: once
v_gene: TRBV19
j_gene: TRBJ2-7

CDR3nt: TGTGCCAGCAGCCAAGCTCTTTTCACAGATACGCAGTATTTT
CDR3aa: CASSQALFTDTQYF
d_gene: -
abundance: -
v_gene: TRBV3-1/TRBV3-2
j_gene: TRBJ2-3

CDR3nt: TGTGCCAGCAGCCCCGAGGTTCAGCAGGGCGAGCAGTACTTC
CDR3aa: CASSPEVQQGEQYF
d_gene: -
abundance: -
v_gene: TRBV7-9
j_gene: TRBJ2-7

CDR3nt: TGTGCCAGCAGCGGGGAGTTTCCCCTCCACTTT
CDR3aa: CASSGEFPLHF
d_gene: -
abundance: -
v_gene: TRBV2
j_gene: TRBJ1-6

CDR3nt: TGTGCCAGCAGCTTAGTAATAGCGAACACTGAAGCTTTCTTT
CDR3aa: CASSLVIANTEAFF
d_gene: -
abundance: -
v_gene: TRBV7-9
j_gene: TRBJ1-1

CDR3nt: TGTGCCAGCAGCCAAGATTTCGCCCTCACAGGGGCCGCCCCTATAAGCTCCTACGAGCAGTACTTC
CDR3aa: CASSQDFALTGAAPISSYEQYF
d_gene: TRBD1
abundance: -
v_gene: TRBV3-1/TRBV3-2
j_gene: TRBJ2-7

CDR3nt: TGTGCCAGCAGCTTATCTGACAGGGCTCACCCCCGGTATTTT
CDR3aa: CASSLSDRAHPRYF
d_gene: TRBD1
abundance: -
v_gene: TRBV7-8
j_gene: TRBJ2-3

CDR3nt: TGTGCCAGCAGCCTCCCGGGACAGGGTAATAATGAGCAGTTCTTC
CDR3aa: CASSLPGQGNNEQFF
d_gene: TRBD1
abundance: -
v_gene: TRBV6-2/TRBV6-3
j_gene: TRBJ2-1

CDR3nt: TGCGCCAGCAGCCAAGACAGGGAGGAATCGGCTTTCTTT
CDR3aa: CASSQDREESAFF
d_gene: -
abundance: -
v_gene: TRBV4-3
j_gene: TRBJ1-1

CDR3nt: TGTGCCAGTAGTATAAGCGGACAGGGGTCTTCACCCCTCCACTTT
CDR3aa: CASSISGQGSSPLHF
d_gene: TRBD1
abundance: -
v_gene: TRBV19
j_gene: TRBJ1-6

CDR3nt: TGTGCTAGCAGCTTGGTCCCCAGCGAACGAGATGAAGCTTTCTTT
CDR3aa: CASSLVPSERDEAFF
d_gene: -
abundance: -
v_gene: TRBV7-7
j_gene: TRBJ1-1

CDR3nt: TGTGCCAGCAGCTTAGTTGGGCAGGGAATTGGTATTTCACCCCTCCACTTT
CDR3aa: CASSLVGQGIGISPLHF
d_gene: -
abundance: -
v_gene: TRBV11-2
j_gene: TRBJ1-6

CDR3nt: TGTGCCAGCAGCCCGGACAGGGGACTTAGGGAGCAGTACTTC
CDR3aa: CASSPDRGLREQYF
d_gene: TRBD1
abundance: -
v_gene: TRBV5-5
j_gene: TRBJ2-7

CDR3nt: TGTGCCAGCAGTTTATGGGCAGCAGGGCAAAATAATCAGCCCCAGCATTTT
CDR3aa: CASSLWAAGQNNQPQHF
d_gene: -
abundance: -
v_gene: TRBV27
j_gene: TRBJ1-5

CDR3nt: TGTGCCAGTAGTACGGGAGGGACAAGTGGCGCGCAGTACTTC
CDR3aa: CASSTGGTSGAQYF
d_gene: TRBD2
abundance: -
v_gene: TRBV19
j_gene: TRBJ2-7

CDR3nt: TGTGCCAGCTCACCAAGACAAGTGGATACGATGAACACTGAAGCTTTCTTT
CDR3aa: CASSPRQVDTMNTEAFF
d_gene: -
abundance: -
v_gene: TRBV18
j_gene: TRBJ1-1

CDR3nt: TGCGCCAGCAGCTTGGCCCCTAGCGGGAGTGGTGAGACCCAGTACTTC
CDR3aa: CASSLAPSGSGETQYF
d_gene: TRBD2
abundance: -
v_gene: TRBV5-1
j_gene: TRBJ2-5

CDR3nt: TGTGCCAGCAGGAGACAGATCATCAACACTGAAGCTTTCTTT
CDR3aa: CASRRQIINTEAFF
d_gene: -
abundance: -
v_gene: TRBV6-5
j_gene: TRBJ1-1

CDR3nt: TGTGCCAGCAGTGAGACAGATACTAACTATGGCTACACCTTC
CDR3aa: CASSETDTNYGYTF
d_gene: -
abundance: -
v_gene: TRBV2
j_gene: TRBJ1-2

CDR3nt: TGTGCCAGCAGTGACTCGACAGGGGCGAATTCACCCCTCCACTTT
CDR3aa: CASSDSTGANSPLHF
d_gene: TRBD1
abundance: many
v_gene: TRBV6-4
j_gene: TRBJ1-6

CDR3nt: TGCAGTGCTAGTCACGGGACAGGGGGCCCGGATGGCTACACCTTC
CDR3aa: CSASHGTGGPDGYTF
d_gene: TRBD1
abundance: -
v_gene: TRBV20-1
j_gene: TRBJ1-2